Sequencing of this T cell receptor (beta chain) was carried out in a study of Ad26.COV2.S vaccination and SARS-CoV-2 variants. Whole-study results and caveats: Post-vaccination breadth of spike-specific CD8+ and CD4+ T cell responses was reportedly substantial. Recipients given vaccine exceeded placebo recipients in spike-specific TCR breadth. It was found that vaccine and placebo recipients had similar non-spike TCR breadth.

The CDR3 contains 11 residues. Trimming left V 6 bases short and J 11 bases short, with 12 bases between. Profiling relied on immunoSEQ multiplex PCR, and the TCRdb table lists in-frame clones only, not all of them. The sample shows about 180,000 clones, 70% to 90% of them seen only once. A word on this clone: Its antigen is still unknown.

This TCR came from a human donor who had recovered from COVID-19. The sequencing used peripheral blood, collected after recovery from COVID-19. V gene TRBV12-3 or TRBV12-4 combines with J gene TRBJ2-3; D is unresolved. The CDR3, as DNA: TGTGCCAGCAGCCAACTCCCGGAGCAGTATTTT. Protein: CASSQLPEQYF.